Each of the 8 T cell receptor beta chains below was sequenced from the same sample in a study of post-analysis software for immune sequencing data. Broader study findings: Patients had higher frequencies than controls of a few TRBV segments, including TRBV5-6, TRBV5-1 and TRBV20-1.

Libraries were made from TCR beta cDNA, and they carried unique molecular identifiers. TCRdb fed the PCR reads into MiXCR, producing one record per CDR3 protein. The data contain about 770,000 distinct CDR3 sequences, approximately 44% of them singletons. No antigen has been assigned to these receptors. Sequenced input: blood. The origin of the receptors is a girl aged 10 to 17 with multiple sclerosis.

This clonotype was counted only a few times. V and J are TRBV25-1 and TRBJ1-1; D not resolved. V was shortened by 3 bases and J by 0 bases, with 8 bases between the two germline ends. The length of the CDR3 is 14 residues. Germline CDR1 MGHDK, CDR2 SYGVNS. The CDR3 coding sequence is TGTGCCAGCAGTGATCCAGGATTGAACACTGAAGCTTTCTTT. It codes for CASSDPGLNTEAFF.

The CDR3, as DNA: TGTGCCAGCCGAATAGACGGAGATAATTCACCCCTCCACTTT. It codes for CASRIDGDNSPLHF. V is TRBV7-9 and J is TRBJ1-6; D remains unclear. The CDR3 runs to 14 residues. V lost 8 bases and J lost 5, with 13 bases in between. The germline CDR1 and CDR2 sequences are SEHNR and FQNEAQ (reference sequence).

This clonotype was seen only a few times. The V call is TRBV16, the J call TRBJ1-5; 8 bases fit TRBD1. The V gene's germline CDR1 is KGHSY and CDR2 FQNENV. The trim removed 5 bases at V and 7 bases at J, leaving 7 bases unmatched. The CDR3 runs 14 residues. The CDR3 DNA is TGTGCCAGCAGCTTGGACAGGGTAGGGCAGCCCCAGCATTTT. This codes for CASSLDRVGQPQHF.

The gene calls are TRBV2 and TRBJ2-1, with 9 positions matching TRBD1. V gave up 11 bases and J gave up 4 bases; unmatched junction bases: 9. This CDR3 has 14 residues. The germline V gene encodes CDR1 SNHLY and CDR2 FYNNEI. CDR3 protein: CAGKDRGGYNEQFF. DNA of the CDR3: TGTGCCGGGAAGGACAGGGGAGGTTACAATGAGCAGTTCTTC. The whole variable domain, remainder taken from reference TRBV2 and TRBJ2-1, is EPEVTQTPSHQVTQMGQEVILRCVPISNHLYFYWYRQILGQKVEFLVSFYNNEISEKSEIFDDQFSVERPDGSNFTLKIRSTKLEDSAMYFCAGKDRGGYNEQFFGPGTRLTVL.

The rearrangement links TRBV12-3 or TRBV12-4 to TRBJ2-5, with D hard to call. V was cut by 2 bases and J by 1 base, with 8 bases left in between. There are 14 residues in the CDR3. CDR3 in DNA: TGTGCCAGCAGTTTAAATCTTGGCCAAGAGACCCAGTACTTC. Amino acid sequence: CASSLNLGQETQYF.

This sequence joins TRBV7-2 and TRBJ1-2; 7 bases fit TRBD1. This CDR3 comprises 15 residues. The V gene end was trimmed by 4 bases and the J gene end by 5 bases; junction bases not matched to a gene: 10. Germline lookup yields CDR1 SGHTA and CDR2 FQGNSA. The CDR3 bases are TGTGCCAGCAGCTATGGGACAGCCAAGCGATATGGCTACACCTTC. This translates into CASSYGTAKRYGYTF. The full variable domain, rest sourced from reference TRBV7-2 and TRBJ1-2, is GAGVSQSPSNKVTEKGKDVELRCDPISGHTALYWYRQSLGQGLEFLIYFQGNSAPDKSGLPSDRFSAERTGGSVSTLTIQRTQQEDSAVYLCASSYGTAKRYGYTFGSGTRLTVV.

This chain links TRBV12-3 or TRBV12-4 with TRBJ2-7; 8 bases align to TRBD1. This CDR3 is built from 18 residues. Trimming took 5 bases from V and 7 from J; bases not matched to a gene: 22. CDR3 sequence: CASSRDSDRDRPSREQYF. Here the CDR3 DNA reads TGTGCCAGCAGTCGCGACTCCGACCGGGACAGGCCGTCGAGGGAGCAGTACTTC.

J is TRBJ1-5 and V is TRBV18; 7 nucleotides agree with TRBD1. After removal of 2 bases from V and 3 bases from J, the junction contained 7 bases not matched to a gene. This CDR3 spans 16 amino acids. CDR1 is KGHSH and CDR2 is LQKENI in the germline V gene. The CDR3 loop is CASSPRGDRANQPQHF. CDR3 nucleotides: TGTGCCAGCTCACCAAGGGGAGACAGGGCCAATCAGCCCCAGCATTTT. Combining the CDR3 with reference TRBV18 and TRBJ1-5 gives the whole variable domain NAGVMQNPRHLVRRRGQEARLRCSPMKGHSHVYWYRQLPEEGLKFMVYLQKENIIDESGMPKERFSAEFPKEGPSILRIQQVVRGDSAAYFCASSPRGDRANQPQHFGDGTRLSIL.